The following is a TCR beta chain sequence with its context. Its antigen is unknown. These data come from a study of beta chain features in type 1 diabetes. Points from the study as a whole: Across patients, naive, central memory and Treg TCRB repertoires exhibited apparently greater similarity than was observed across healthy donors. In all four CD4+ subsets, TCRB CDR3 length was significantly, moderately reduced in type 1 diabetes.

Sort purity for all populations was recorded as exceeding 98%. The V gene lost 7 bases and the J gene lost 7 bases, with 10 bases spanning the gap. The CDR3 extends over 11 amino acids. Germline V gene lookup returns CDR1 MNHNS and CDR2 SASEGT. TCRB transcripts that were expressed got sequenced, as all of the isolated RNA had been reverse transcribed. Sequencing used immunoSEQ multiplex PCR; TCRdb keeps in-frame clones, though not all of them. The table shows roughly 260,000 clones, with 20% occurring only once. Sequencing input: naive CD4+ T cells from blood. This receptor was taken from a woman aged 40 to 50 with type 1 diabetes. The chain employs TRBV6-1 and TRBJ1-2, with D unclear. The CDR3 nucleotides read TGTGCCAGCACTTCGACATCTGGCTACACCTTC. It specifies CASTSTSGYTF.